This TCR beta chain was identified during a study of cytomegalovirus exposure and HLA in healthy donors. Study observations and caveats: The listing of roughly 160 TCR beta chains classed them as cytomegalovirus-associated. A highly shared variant cluster was judged a likely technical artifact.

V was pared by 0 bases and J by 2 bases, with 13 bases between. The CDR3 length is 16 residues. Germline V gene sequence: CDR1 SGDLS, CDR2 YYNGEE. Use of 60 Vbeta and 13 Jbeta primers characterized the PCR. Data came from immunoSEQ multiplex PCR; TCRdb stores just in-frame clones and leaves some out. The sample lists roughly 130,000 clones; around 78% were seen once. In the case of this clone: Its target is not known.

The rearrangement uses TRBV9 and TRBJ2-3; TRBD2 might be the D (7 bases). Sequencing was carried out using PBMCs. This receptor was taken from a woman in her forties or fifties in good health and CMV-seronegative. CDR3 amino acids: CASSVGGGASTDTQYF. CDR3 bases: TGTGCCAGCAGCGTAGGTGGGGGGGCTTCCACAGATACGCAGTATTTT. Combining the CDR3 with reference TRBV9 and TRBJ2-3 gives the whole variable domain DSGVTQTPKHLITATGQRVTLRCSPRSGDLSVYWYQQSLDQGLQFLIQYYNGEERAKGNILERFSAQQFPDLHSELNLSSLELGDSALYFCASSVGGGASTDTQYFGPGTRLTVL.